This T cell receptor beta chain was profiled in a study of blood T cell repertoires in COVID-19. The repertoire was sequenced with immunoSEQ multiplex PCR; TCRdb's copy has only in-frame clones and lacks some. The sample has approximately 75,000 clones, 80% to 90% seen once; the top ten hold 0.58%. Germline V gene lookup returns CDR1 SGHDN and CDR2 FVKESK. This CDR3 comprises 13 residues. V was pared by 4 bases and J by 4 bases, with 3 bases of the junction left unmatched. Sequencing was done on a sample of peripheral blood. The gene calls are TRBV14 and TRBJ2-7; 8 positions match TRBD1. The source of this sequence is a man aged 55 to 70 with acute or convalescent COVID-19. The CDR3 reads CASSPRQGYEQYF. Here the CDR3 DNA reads TGTGCCAGCAGCCCTAGACAGGGGTACGAGCAGTACTTC.